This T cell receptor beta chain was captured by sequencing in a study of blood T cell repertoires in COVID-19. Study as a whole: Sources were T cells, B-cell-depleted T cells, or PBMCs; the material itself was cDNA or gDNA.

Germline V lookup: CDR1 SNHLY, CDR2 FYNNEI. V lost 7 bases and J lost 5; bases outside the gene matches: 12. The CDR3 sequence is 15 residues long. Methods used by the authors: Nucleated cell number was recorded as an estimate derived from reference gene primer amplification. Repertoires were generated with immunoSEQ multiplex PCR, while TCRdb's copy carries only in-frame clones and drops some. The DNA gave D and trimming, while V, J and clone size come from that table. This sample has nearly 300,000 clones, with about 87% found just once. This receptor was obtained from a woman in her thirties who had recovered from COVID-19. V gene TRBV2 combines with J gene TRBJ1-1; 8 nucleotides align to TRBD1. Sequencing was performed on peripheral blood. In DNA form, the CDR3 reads TGTGCCAGCATGTTCAGGGGGCAACGGGGGACTGAAGCTTTCTTT. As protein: CASMFRGQRGTEAFF.